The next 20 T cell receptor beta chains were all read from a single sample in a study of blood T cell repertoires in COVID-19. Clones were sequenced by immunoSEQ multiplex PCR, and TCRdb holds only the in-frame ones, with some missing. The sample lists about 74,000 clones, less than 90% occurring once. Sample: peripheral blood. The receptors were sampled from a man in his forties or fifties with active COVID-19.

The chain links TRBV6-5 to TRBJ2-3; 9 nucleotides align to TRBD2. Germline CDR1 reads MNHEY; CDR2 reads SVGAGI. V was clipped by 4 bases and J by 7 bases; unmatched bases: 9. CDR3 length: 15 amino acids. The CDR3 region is CASSLAAAGGHTQYF. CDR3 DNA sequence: TGTGCCAGCAGTTTGGCCGCAGCGGGAGGACATACGCAGTATTTT.

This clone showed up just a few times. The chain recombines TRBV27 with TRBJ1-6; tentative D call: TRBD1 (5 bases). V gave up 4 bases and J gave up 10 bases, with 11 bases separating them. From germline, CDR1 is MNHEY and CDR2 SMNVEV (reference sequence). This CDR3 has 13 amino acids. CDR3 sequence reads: CASSWGVGSPLHF. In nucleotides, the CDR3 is TGTGCCAGCAGTTGGGGGGTTGGGTCACCCCTCCACTTT.

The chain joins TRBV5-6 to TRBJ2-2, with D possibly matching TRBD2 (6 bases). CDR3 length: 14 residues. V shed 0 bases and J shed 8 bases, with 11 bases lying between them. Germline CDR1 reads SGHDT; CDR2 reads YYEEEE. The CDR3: CASSLELAPGELFF. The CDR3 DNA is TGTGCCAGCAGCTTGGAACTAGCTCCGGGGGAGCTGTTTTTT.

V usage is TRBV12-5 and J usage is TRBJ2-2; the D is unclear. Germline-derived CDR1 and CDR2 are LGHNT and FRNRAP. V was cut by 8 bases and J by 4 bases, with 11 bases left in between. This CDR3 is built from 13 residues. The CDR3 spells CASNWAGTGELFF. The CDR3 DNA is TGTGCTAGTAACTGGGCCGGCACCGGGGAGCTGTTTTTT.

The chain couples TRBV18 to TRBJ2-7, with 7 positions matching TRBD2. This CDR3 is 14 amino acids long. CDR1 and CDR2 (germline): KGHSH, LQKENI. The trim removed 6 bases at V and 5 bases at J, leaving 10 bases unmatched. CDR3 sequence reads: CASSLLREGNEQYF. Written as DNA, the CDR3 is TGTGCCAGCTCCCTCTTAAGGGAGGGCAACGAGCAGTACTTC.

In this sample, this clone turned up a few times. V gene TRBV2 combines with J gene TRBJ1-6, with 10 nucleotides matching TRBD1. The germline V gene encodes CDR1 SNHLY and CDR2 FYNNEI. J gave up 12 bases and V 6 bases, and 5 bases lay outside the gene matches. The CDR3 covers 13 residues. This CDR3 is CASRGDRGGPLHF. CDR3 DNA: TGTGCCAGCAGGGGGGACAGGGGAGGACCCCTCCACTTT.

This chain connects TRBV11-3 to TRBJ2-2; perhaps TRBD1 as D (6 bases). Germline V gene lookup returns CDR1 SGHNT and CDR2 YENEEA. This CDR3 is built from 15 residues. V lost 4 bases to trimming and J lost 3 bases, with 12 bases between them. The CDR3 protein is CASSSRQGYTGELFF. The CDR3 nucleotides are TGTGCCAGCAGCTCGCGGCAGGGGTACACCGGGGAGCTGTTTTTT.

The CDR3 DNA is TGCGCCAGCAGCCACGGAGAGGGTGAGCAGTTCTTC. Protein sequence: CASSHGEGEQFF. This chain connects TRBV4-1 to TRBJ2-1, with a possible D match to TRBD2 (5 bases). Trimming took off 3 bases at V and 9 bases at J, with 9 bases between the two ends. In germline, CDR1 is MGHRA, CDR2 YSYEKL. The CDR3 length is 12 residues.

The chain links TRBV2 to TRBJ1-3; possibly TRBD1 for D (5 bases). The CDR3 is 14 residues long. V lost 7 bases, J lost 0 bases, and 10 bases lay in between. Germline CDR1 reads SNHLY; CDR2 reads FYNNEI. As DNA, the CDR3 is TGTGCCAGCACTAGGGACTTCTCTGGAAACACCATATATTTT. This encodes CASTRDFSGNTIYF.

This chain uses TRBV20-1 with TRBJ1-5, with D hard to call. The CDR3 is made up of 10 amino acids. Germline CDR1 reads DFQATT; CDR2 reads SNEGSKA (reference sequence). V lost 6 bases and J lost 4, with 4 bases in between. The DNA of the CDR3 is TGCAGTGCCACAAATCAGCCCCAGCATTTT. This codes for CSATNQPQHF.

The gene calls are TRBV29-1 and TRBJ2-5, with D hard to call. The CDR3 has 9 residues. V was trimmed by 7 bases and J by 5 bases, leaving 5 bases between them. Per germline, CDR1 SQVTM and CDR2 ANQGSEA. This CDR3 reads CSAGETQYF. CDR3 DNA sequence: TGCAGCGCCGGGGAGACCCAGTACTTC.

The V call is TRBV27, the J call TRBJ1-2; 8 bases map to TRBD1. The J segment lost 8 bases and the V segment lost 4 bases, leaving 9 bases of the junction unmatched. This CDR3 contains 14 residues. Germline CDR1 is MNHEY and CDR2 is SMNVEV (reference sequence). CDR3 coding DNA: TGTGCCAGCAGTTCCGCGGACAGGGTAGGCGGCTACACCTTC. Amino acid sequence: CASSSADRVGGYTF.

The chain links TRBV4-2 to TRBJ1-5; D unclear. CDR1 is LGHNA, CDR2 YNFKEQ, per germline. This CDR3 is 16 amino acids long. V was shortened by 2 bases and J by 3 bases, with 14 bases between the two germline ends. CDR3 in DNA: TGTGCCAGCAGCCAACGCGTCGGGAAGGACAATCAGCCCCAGCATTTT. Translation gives CASSQRVGKDNQPQHF.

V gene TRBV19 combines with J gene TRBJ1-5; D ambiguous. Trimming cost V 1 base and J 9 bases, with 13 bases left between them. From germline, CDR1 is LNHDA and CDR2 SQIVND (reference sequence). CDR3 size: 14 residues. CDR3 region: CASSIGQAFSPQHF. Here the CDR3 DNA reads TGTGCCAGTAGTATAGGGCAGGCCTTCTCGCCCCAGCATTTT.

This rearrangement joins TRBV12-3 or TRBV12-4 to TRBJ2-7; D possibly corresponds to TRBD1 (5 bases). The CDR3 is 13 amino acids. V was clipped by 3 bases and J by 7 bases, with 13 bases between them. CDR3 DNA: TGTGCCAGCAGTTTGTGGCAGGGCATGGAGCAGTACTTC. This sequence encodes CASSLWQGMEQYF.

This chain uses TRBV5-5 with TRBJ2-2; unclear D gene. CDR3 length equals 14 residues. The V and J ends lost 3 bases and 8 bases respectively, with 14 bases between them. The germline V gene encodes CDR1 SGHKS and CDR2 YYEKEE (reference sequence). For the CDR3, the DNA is TGTGCCAGCAGCTCGCTACTACGTTGGGGGGAGCTGTTTTTT. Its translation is CASSSLLRWGELFF.

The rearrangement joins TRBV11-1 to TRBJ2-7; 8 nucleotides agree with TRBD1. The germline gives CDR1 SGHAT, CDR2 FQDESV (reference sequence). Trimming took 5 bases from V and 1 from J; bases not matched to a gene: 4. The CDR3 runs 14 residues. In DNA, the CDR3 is TGTGCCAGCAGCCCCCGGGACAGGTCCTACGAGCAGTACTTC. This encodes CASSPRDRSYEQYF.

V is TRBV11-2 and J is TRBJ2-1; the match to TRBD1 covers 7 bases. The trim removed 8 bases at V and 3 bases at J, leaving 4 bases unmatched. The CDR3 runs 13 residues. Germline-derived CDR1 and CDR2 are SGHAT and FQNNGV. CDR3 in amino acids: CASAQGYYNEQFF. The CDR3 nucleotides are TGTGCCAGCGCACAGGGGTACTACAATGAGCAGTTCTTC.

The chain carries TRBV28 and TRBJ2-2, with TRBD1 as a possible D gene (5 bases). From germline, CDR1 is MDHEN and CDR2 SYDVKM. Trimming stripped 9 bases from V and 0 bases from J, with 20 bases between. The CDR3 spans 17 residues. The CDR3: CASTSLPGRANTGELFF. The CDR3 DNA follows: TGTGCCAGTACCTCCCTACCGGGCAGGGCGAACACCGGGGAGCTGTTTTTT.

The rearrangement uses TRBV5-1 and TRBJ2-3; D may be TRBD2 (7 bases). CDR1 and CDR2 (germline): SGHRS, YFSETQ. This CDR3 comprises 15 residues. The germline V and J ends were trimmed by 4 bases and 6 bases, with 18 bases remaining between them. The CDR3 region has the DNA TGCGCCAGCAGCATAGGACTAGGGGGAGGCGATACGCAGTATTTT. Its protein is CASSIGLGGGDTQYF.